Listed below are T cell receptor beta chains from one sample, sequenced in a study of identical twins. TCRdb itself ran the 5' RACE reads through MiXCR, one entry per CDR3 protein. The repertoire includes hundreds of thousands of distinct CDR3 sequences, over 15% of them detected once, and less than 15% sits in the top ten. These same records also appear under a second study, on T cells expressing NK-cell markers.

Sequenced material: PBMCs. These receptors were taken from a young woman in good health. CDR3s include the opening cysteine and the closing phenylalanine or tryptophan. A D gene is named only where the DNA matches it firmly. Some rows mark clone size as missing; the rest say once, few, many or name a class of expanded clone.

size	length	D	V	J	CDR3	DNA
-	13	-	TRBV11-2	TRBJ2-1	CASSLDRFNEQFF	TGTGCCAGCAGCTTAGATCGGTTCAATGAGCAGTTCTTC
-	17	-	TRBV6-1	TRBJ1-1	CASDPSGKLGMNTEAFF	TGTGCCAGCGATCCCTCCGGGAAGTTAGGGATGAACACTGAAGCTTTCTTT
-	15	TRBD2	TRBV10-3	TRBJ2-7	CAISESSGTSYEQYF	TGTGCCATCAGTGAGTCGAGCGGGACCAGCTACGAGCAGTACTTC
few	14	TRBD2	TRBV5-1	TRBJ2-7	CASSLGLAGSEQYF	TGCGCCAGCAGCTTGGGACTAGCGGGATCCGAGCAGTACTTC
-	14	-	TRBV12-3/TRBV12-4	TRBJ1-6	CASRSAGYNSPLHF	TGTGCCAGCAGGTCCGCGGGCTATAATTCACCCCTCCACTTT
few	12	-	TRBV7-9	TRBJ2-7	CASRTASYEQYF	TGTGCCAGCCGCACCGCGTCCTACGAGCAGTACTTC
few	16	TRBD1	TRBV7-2	TRBJ2-1	CASSTRQGTTYNEQFF	TGTGCCAGCAGCACTCGACAGGGGACAACCTACAATGAGCAGTTCTTC
few	15	-	TRBV12-3/TRBV12-4	TRBJ1-2	CASSSGQRYSYGYTF	TGTGCCAGCAGTTCTGGACAGCGCTATTCCTATGGCTACACCTTC
-	17	-	TRBV6-5	TRBJ2-7	CASSYSTSGGSSYEQYF	TGTGCCAGCAGTTACTCGACGTCCGGGGGAAGCTCCTACGAGCAGTACTTC
many	13	-	TRBV10-3	TRBJ2-2	CAITTVTGGELFF	TGTGCCATAACGACAGTTACGGGCGGGGAGCTGTTTTTT
-	16	-	TRBV7-9	TRBJ1-2	CASSSPIHGGMEGYTF	TGTGCCAGCAGCTCCCCGATTCACGGTGGCATGGAAGGCTACACCTTC
-	12	-	TRBV6-5	TRBJ2-5	CASSYARETQYF	TGTGCCAGCAGTTACGCTAGGGAGACCCAGTACTTC
-	13	-	TRBV12-3/TRBV12-4	TRBJ2-7	CASRRDTVYEQYF	TGTGCCAGCAGGCGGGACACCGTCTACGAGCAGTACTTC
-	15	-	TRBV15	TRBJ1-1	CATSRDRGRGTEAFF	TGTGCCACCAGCAGAGATCGCGGCAGAGGCACTGAAGCTTTCTTT
few	15	TRBD2	TRBV7-2	TRBJ2-3	CASSLGAGATDTQYF	TGTGCCAGCAGCTTAGGGGCGGGAGCTACAGATACGCAGTATTTT
few	16	-	TRBV13	TRBJ1-1	CASSLQGLIENTEAFF	TGTGCCAGCAGCTTACAGGGATTGATTGAGAACACTGAAGCTTTCTTT
many	15	TRBD2	TRBV6-5	TRBJ2-2	CASSWLAGKGGELFF	TGTGCCAGCAGTTGGCTAGCGGGAAAGGGGGGGGAGCTGTTTTTT
few	16	-	TRBV5-1	TRBJ1-2	CASSLEPRRGDYGYTF	TGCGCCAGCAGCTTGGAACCCCGAAGGGGCGACTATGGCTACACCTTC
-	14	-	TRBV5-5	TRBJ1-5	CASSLGGAGEPQHF	TGTGCCAGCAGCTTGGGGGGGGCAGGAGAGCCCCAGCATTTT
few	13	-	TRBV6-2/TRBV6-3	TRBJ1-6	CASSYFADSPLHF	TGTGCCAGCAGTTACTTCGCTGATTCACCCCTCCACTTT
-	14	-	TRBV3-1	TRBJ2-1	CASSQWGVNNEQFF	TGTGCCAGCAGCCAGTGGGGGGTTAACAATGAGCAGTTCTTC
many	10	-	TRBV28	TRBJ2-7	CASSDHEQYF	TGTGCCAGCAGTGACCACGAGCAGTACTTC
-	15	-	TRBV2	TRBJ1-6	CASSEERPPNSPLHF	TGTGCCAGCAGTGAAGAACGGCCTCCAAATTCACCCCTCCACTTT
few	13	-	TRBV12-3/TRBV12-4	TRBJ2-1	CASSLYSNNEQFF	TGTGCCAGCAGTTTATACAGTAACAATGAGCAGTTCTTC
few	15	-	TRBV7-9	TRBJ2-3	CASSPGNRETDTQYF	TGTGCCAGCAGCCCGGGGAACCGGGAAACAGATACGCAGTATTTT
-	16	-	TRBV11-2	TRBJ1-1	CASSSGQVIMNTEAFF	TGTGCCAGCAGCTCCGGACAAGTTATTATGAACACTGAAGCTTTCTTT
few	15	TRBD2	TRBV12-3/TRBV12-4	TRBJ2-1	CASSTQLAGVDEQFF	TGTGCCAGCAGTACCCAACTAGCGGGAGTCGATGAGCAGTTCTTC
-	16	-	TRBV9	TRBJ2-3	CASSEGGGAVTDTQYF	TGTGCCAGCAGCGAAGGCGGCGGGGCCGTCACAGATACGCAGTATTTT
few	18	TRBD1	TRBV12-3/TRBV12-4	TRBJ2-3	CAISLGGQGWTKAHTQYF	TGTGCCATCAGTTTAGGAGGACAGGGTTGGACAAAGGCCCATACGCAGTATTTT
few	15	TRBD2	TRBV6-1	TRBJ2-1	CASIGREFSGNEQFF	TGTGCCAGCATTGGGCGGGAGTTCTCCGGCAATGAGCAGTTCTTC
few	14	-	TRBV12-3/TRBV12-4	TRBJ2-1	CASSERGFHNEQFF	TGTGCCAGCAGTGAGAGGGGGTTCCACAATGAGCAGTTCTTC
-	13	-	TRBV12-5	TRBJ1-1	CASGLEVNTEAFF	TGTGCTAGTGGTTTGGAAGTGAACACTGAAGCTTTCTTT
-	16	TRBD1	TRBV5-1	TRBJ2-7	CASSLVDRAASYEQYF	TGCGCCAGCAGCTTGGTGGACAGGGCTGCGTCCTACGAGCAGTACTTC
-	11	-	TRBV2	TRBJ1-3	CASRAIEGFYF	TGTGCCAGCAGGGCCATCGAGGGCTTCTATTTT
many	12	-	TRBV12-3/TRBV12-4	TRBJ2-3	CASSFHTDTQYF	TGTGCCAGCAGCTTCCATACAGATACGCAGTATTTT
few	14	-	TRBV10-3	TRBJ2-7	CAISERDSSYEQYF	TGTGCCATCAGTGAGAGGGATTCCTCCTACGAGCAGTACTTC
few	16	TRBD1	TRBV18	TRBJ2-7	CASSPPWGQASNEQYF	TGTGCCAGCTCACCCCCCTGGGGACAGGCTTCTAACGAGCAGTACTTC